These T cell receptor beta chains were read from a single sample in a study of blood T cell repertoires in COVID-19. TCRdb's table, derived via immunoSEQ multiplex PCR, lists solely in-frame clones and lacks some. The data contain 95,000 to 100,000 clones, roughly 80% of them singletons. Sequencing used peripheral blood. These receptors were obtained from an elderly woman with acute or convalescent COVID-19. The CDR3 runs from the conserved cysteine through the conserved F or W. D genes are given only for firm matches. The listing skips clone size in some rows; elsewhere it reads once, few, many or a size class.

j_gene	v_gene	abundance	d_gene	CDR3nt	CDR3aa
TRBJ2-4	TRBV7-6	.	TRBD2	TGTGCCAGCAGCCACAGTAGCGGGGGCGGCAAAAACATTCAGTACTTC	CASSHSSGGGKNIQYF
TRBJ1-1	TRBV9	.	TRBD1	TGTGCCAGCAGCCCCTCCCTCGGGACAGGGTACACTGAAGCTTTCTTT	CASSPSLGTGYTEAFF
TRBJ2-7	TRBV2	.	.	TGTGCCAGCAGTTCGACTAGAGGCTATTACGAGCAGTACTTC	CASSSTRGYYEQYF
TRBJ2-1	TRBV5-4	.	.	TGTGCCAGCAGCTTGGGACAGGCCGACAATGAGCAGTTCTTC	CASSLGQADNEQFF
TRBJ1-2	TRBV7-9	once	TRBD1	TGTGCCAGCAGCCTACAGGGGACCTATGGCTACACCTTC	CASSLQGTYGYTF
TRBJ1-3	TRBV28	.	TRBD1	TGTGCCAGCAGTTCGACAGGGGAAAACACCATATATTTT	CASSSTGENTIYF
TRBJ2-5	TRBV5-1	.	TRBD1	TGCGCCAGCACCGACAGGGCGGATCTCTCAGAGACCCAGTACTTC	CASTDRADLSETQYF
TRBJ2-2	TRBV18	once	.	TGTGCCAGCTCACCACCGGGGCAGGGCACCGGGGAGCTGTTTTTT	CASSPPGQGTGELFF
TRBJ1-4	TRBV7-9	.	TRBD1	TGTGCCAGCAGCCCGGGACAGGCCGGAGGTAATGAAAAACTGTTTTTT	CASSPGQAGGNEKLFF
TRBJ2-2	TRBV9	many	.	TGTGCCAGCAGCGTAGGTTTCCAGGTAAACACCGGGGAGCTGTTTTTT	CASSVGFQVNTGELFF
TRBJ1-2	TRBV28	.	.	TGTGCCAGCAGTTTAGGACAGCTCAACTATGGCTACACCTTC	CASSLGQLNYGYTF
TRBJ1-1	TRBV9	once	.	TGTGCCAGCAGCCCTAGGACGGGGGTAGGCACTGAAGCTTTCTTT	CASSPRTGVGTEAFF
TRBJ1-5	TRBV5-8	.	.	TGTGCCAGCAGCGAACGGGCCGGGAGACAGCCCCAGCATTTT	CASSERAGRQPQHF
TRBJ2-7	TRBV7-8	.	.	TGTGCCAGCAGCAAGATGGGCGCCCGAATGTTCGAGCAGTACTTC	CASSKMGARMFEQYF
TRBJ1-2	TRBV28	once	TRBD1	TGTGCCAGCACCATTCGTGGTGGCAGGGGGCTGGATGGCTACACCTTC	CASTIRGGRGLDGYTF
TRBJ2-2	TRBV7-9	.	TRBD2	TGTGCCAGCAGCTTAGCACTAGCGATCGGGGAGCTGTTTTTT	CASSLALAIGELFF
TRBJ2-6	TRBV4-3	.	TRBD1	TGCGCCAGCAGCCAAGATGGGACGGGACAGACCGGGGCCAACGTCCTGACTTTC	CASSQDGTGQTGANVLTF
TRBJ2-7	TRBV28	.	.	TGTGCCAGCAGTTTACAGGGCCACGAGCAGTACTTC	CASSLQGHEQYF
TRBJ2-2	TRBV12-5	.	TRBD1	TGTGCTAGTGGTCGGGACAGGGGGAACACCGGGGAGCTGTTTTTT	CASGRDRGNTGELFF
TRBJ1-2	TRBV29-1	few	TRBD1	TGCAGCGTTGTTGGGACAGGGGGCAATGGCTACACCTTC	CSVVGTGGNGYTF
TRBJ1-2	TRBV7-2	.	.	TGTGCCAGCAGCTTAGATTTCACAGGCTACACCTTC	CASSLDFTGYTF
TRBJ2-5	TRBV6-1	few	TRBD1	TGTGCCAGCAGTGCGACCAGGGGGCCCTACAAGTACCCAGAGACCCAGTACTTC	CASSATRGPYKYPETQYF
TRBJ1-3	TRBV12-3/TRBV12-4	.	.	TGTGCCGCGAGCGTGAACTCTGGAAACACCATATATTTT	CAASVNSGNTIYF
TRBJ1-6	TRBV19	.	.	TGTGCCAGTAGTATAAACGGCGAGGGACTGATTTCACCCCTCCACTTT	CASSINGEGLISPLHF
TRBJ1-2	TRBV5-1	.	TRBD1	TGCGCCAGCAGCTTAGCCTCCGGGACAGGGGTCACCTATGGCTACACCTTC	CASSLASGTGVTYGYTF
TRBJ1-4	TRBV11-3	.	TRBD1	TGTGCCAGCAACAGAACAGGGGTGAGAACTAATGAAAAACTGTTTTTT	CASNRTGVRTNEKLFF
TRBJ1-1	TRBV3-1/TRBV3-2	.	.	TGTGCCAGCAGCCAAGGGAGGACCGGTACTGAAGCTTTCTTT	CASSQGRTGTEAFF
TRBJ1-5	TRBV28	.	TRBD1	TGTGCCAGCAGTGGGAACCGGGACAGATTATCCGCTCAGCCCCAGCATTTT	CASSGNRDRLSAQPQHF
TRBJ2-2	TRBV19	few	TRBD1	TGTGCCAGCGGGATCGGGACAGGGGGCACCGGGGAGCTGTTTTTT	CASGIGTGGTGELFF
TRBJ1-1	TRBV7-9	few	.	TGTGCCAGCAGCTTAAGGGGGGGACTTGAAGCTTTCTTT	CASSLRGGLEAFF
TRBJ1-5	TRBV2	.	.	TGTGCCAGCAGTGTCAAACCGGGGAAGGGTAATCAGCCCCAGCATTTT	CASSVKPGKGNQPQHF
TRBJ2-2	TRBV5-4	.	.	TGTGCCAGCAGCTTGGGAAGCCGGAACACCGGGGAGCTGTTTTTT	CASSLGSRNTGELFF
TRBJ1-1	TRBV11-2	.	.	TGTGCCAGCAGCTTGAGTCCGGGCACTGAAGCTTTCTTT	CASSLSPGTEAFF
TRBJ1-2	TRBV5-1	.	.	TGCGCCAGCAGCTCACAGGGAATCGATGGCTACACCTTC	CASSSQGIDGYTF
TRBJ1-5	TRBV7-2	.	.	TGTGCCAGCAGCTTATCCGGGGGTCAGCCCCAGCATTTT	CASSLSGGQPQHF
TRBJ1-1	TRBV6-2/TRBV6-3	.	.	TGTGCCAGCAGCATTCGGACATCTATGAACACTGAAGCTTTCTTT	CASSIRTSMNTEAFF
TRBJ2-2	TRBV7-2	.	TRBD1	TGTGCCAGCAGCTTAGAGGGGACAGGGAACACCGGGGAGCTGTTTTTT	CASSLEGTGNTGELFF
TRBJ2-7	TRBV28	.	TRBD1	TGTGCCAGCAGATCACCGGGACAGGGGTGGTACGAGCAGTACTTC	CASRSPGQGWYEQYF
TRBJ1-1	TRBV2	.	.	TGTGCCAGCAGCCGTACGACAGGAATGAACACTGAAGCTTTCTTT	CASSRTTGMNTEAFF
TRBJ2-1	TRBV4-2	.	.	TGTGCCAGCAGCCCCAGCCTGGACAGTTACAATGAGCAGTTCTTC	CASSPSLDSYNEQFF
TRBJ2-5	TRBV18	.	TRBD2	TGTGCCAGCTCACCCCGGGGTTACGGCGGGGGGACACAAGAGACCCAGTACTTC	CASSPRGYGGGTQETQYF
TRBJ1-5	TRBV12-3/TRBV12-4	.	.	TGTGCCAGCAGCCCCCAGGGGAATCAGCCCCAGCATTTT	CASSPQGNQPQHF
TRBJ2-1	TRBV7-9	.	.	TGTGCCAGCGGGTCAGAGGAATTTTACAATGAGCAGTTCTTC	CASGSEEFYNEQFF
TRBJ1-5	TRBV6-4	.	TRBD1	TGTGCCAGCAGTCCGGGACAGGGGACAAATCAGCCCCAGCATTTT	CASSPGQGTNQPQHF
TRBJ2-1	TRBV24-1	.	TRBD1	TGTGCCACCAGTGCCGCGGGACAGGGAAACAATGAGCAGTTCTTC	CATSAAGQGNNEQFF